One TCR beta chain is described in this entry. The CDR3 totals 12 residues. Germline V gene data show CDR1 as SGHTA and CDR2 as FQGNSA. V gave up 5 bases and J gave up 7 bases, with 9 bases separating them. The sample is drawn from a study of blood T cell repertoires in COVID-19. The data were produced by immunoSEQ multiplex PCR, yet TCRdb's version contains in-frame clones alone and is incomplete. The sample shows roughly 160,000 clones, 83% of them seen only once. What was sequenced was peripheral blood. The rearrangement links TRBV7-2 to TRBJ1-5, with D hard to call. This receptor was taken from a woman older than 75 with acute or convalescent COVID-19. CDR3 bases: TGTGCCAGCAGCCCACCGGGGCAGCCCCAGCATTTT. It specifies CASSPPGQPQHF.